These 28 T cell receptor beta chains originate from one sample sequenced in a study of identifying expanded T cells in peripheral blood. TCRdb keeps only in-frame clones here, not all; method: immunoSEQ multiplex PCR. In the table there are about 94,000 clones, 88% of which are singletons. Sequenced input: blood. Receptors were obtained from a person between 18 and 70 years old in good health.

V and J are TRBV5-1 and TRBJ1-5; no firm D call. Germline V gives CDR1 SGHRS, CDR2 YFSETQ. CDR3 length: 14 amino acids. Trimming left V 0 bases short and J 2 bases short, with 6 bases between. The CDR3 bases are TGCGCCAGCAGCTTGGACGGGGGCAATCAGCCCCAGCATTTT. Its translation: CASSLDGGNQPQHF.

The rearrangement uses TRBV6-1 and TRBJ1-2; perhaps TRBD1 as D (6 bases). The CDR3 sequence is 14 residues long. V was pared by 4 bases and J by 10 bases, with 19 bases between. The germline CDR1 and CDR2 sequences are MNHNS and SASEGT. The CDR3 nucleotides are TGTGCCAGCAGTGGGTGGGGGCTTCTAGTGACCTACACCTTC. This codes for CASSGWGLLVTYTF.

This clone was picked up one time. The rearrangement uses TRBV5-8 and TRBJ1-6; D perhaps matches TRBD1 (5 bases). The CDR3 is 20 residues long. In germline, CDR1 is SGHTS, CDR2 YDEGEE. Trimming took off 3 bases at V and 0 bases at J, with 22 bases between the two ends. CDR3 sequence: CASSWTFGDLNCSYNSPLHF. CDR3 sequence (DNA): TGTGCCAGCAGCTGGACCTTCGGGGACCTGAATTGCTCCTATAATTCACCCCTCCACTTT.

The V gene is TRBV2, the J gene TRBJ1-2; tentative D call: TRBD1 (6 bases). This CDR3 has 15 residues. Trimming removed 0 bases from V and 4 bases from J, with 12 bases in between. From germline, CDR1 is SNHLY and CDR2 FYNNEI. CDR3 sequence: CASSEALVTGYGYTF. In DNA form, the CDR3 reads TGTGCCAGCAGTGAAGCGCTTGTGACAGGCTATGGCTACACCTTC.

V gene TRBV5-1 combines with J gene TRBJ2-7, with D possibly TRBD2 on 5 matching bases. Per the germline V gene, CDR1 is SGHRS and CDR2 is YFSETQ. The V end lost 0 bases, the J end lost 6 bases, and 13 bases lay between the germline ends. The CDR3 runs to 14 residues. CDR3 sequence reads: CASSLGASNSEQYF. CDR3 DNA: TGCGCCAGCAGCTTGGGTGCTAGCAACAGCGAGCAGTACTTC.

The V gene is TRBV7-2, the J gene TRBJ2-2; 9 nucleotides line up with TRBD1. CDR1 is SGHTA and CDR2 is FQGNSA in the germline V gene. The V and J ends lost 3 bases and 3 bases, in that order; junction bases with no gene match: 5. The CDR3 has 16 amino acids. The CDR3 reads CASSLRQGEYTGELFF. In nucleotides, the CDR3 is TGTGCCAGCAGCTTGAGACAGGGGGAGTACACCGGGGAGCTGTTTTTT.

This chain connects TRBV18 to TRBJ2-7, with 9 bases lining up with TRBD1. V gave up 3 bases and J gave up 3 bases; unmatched junction bases: 6. Germline CDR1 KGHSH, CDR2 LQKENI. This CDR3 spans 15 amino acids. The DNA of the CDR3 is TGTGCCAGCTCACCGATGGGGACAGGGTTCTACGAGCAGTACTTC. It yields the protein CASSPMGTGFYEQYF.

The genes are TRBV4-1 and TRBJ1-2; D is undetermined. The CDR3 has 19 amino acids. Germline-derived CDR1 and CDR2 are MGHRA and YSYEKL. V lost 0 bases, J lost 2 bases, and 22 bases lay in between. DNA for the CDR3: TGCGCCAGCAGCCAAGATCTTGAGGCCCCGCAACTGTTCAACTATGGCTACACCTTC. The encoded protein is CASSQDLEAPQLFNYGYTF.

This chain links TRBV6-5 with TRBJ2-7, with TRBD1 matching over 8 bases. There are 13 residues in the CDR3. Germline CDR1 MNHEY, CDR2 SVGAGI. J was trimmed by 11 bases and V by 6 bases; bases with no gene match: 12. CDR3 region: CASRALTGEGEYF. The CDR3 DNA reads as TGTGCCAGCAGGGCCTTGACAGGGGAAGGCGAGTACTTC.

The V call is TRBV30, the J call TRBJ1-1; D unresolved. Germline V lookup: CDR1 GTSNPN, CDR2 SVGIG (reference sequence). Trimming pared 2 bases from V and 1 base from J, leaving 5 bases between. This CDR3 is built from 12 residues. The CDR3 region is CAWSRENTEAFF. The CDR3 nucleotides read TGTGCCTGGAGTCGTGAGAACACTGAAGCTTTCTTT.

The chain recombines TRBV2 with TRBJ2-2; D tentatively reads TRBD1 or TRBD2 (7 bases each). Germline V gene lookup returns CDR1 SNHLY and CDR2 FYNNEI. V was cut by 3 bases and J by 5 bases, with 13 bases left in between. CDR3 length equals 15 residues. The CDR3 DNA reads TGTGCCAGCAGTGATCTCAGGGGGGGAACCGGGGAGCTGTTTTTT. Translating it yields CASSDLRGGTGELFF. Based on the CDR3 plus reference TRBV2 and TRBJ2-2, the full variable domain is EPEVTQTPSHQVTQMGQEVILRCVPISNHLYFYWYRQILGQKVEFLVSFYNNEISEKSEIFDDQFSVERPDGSNFTLKIRSTKLEDSAMYFCASSDLRGGTGELFFGEGSRLTVL.

The V call is TRBV6-5, the J call TRBJ2-7; D is possibly TRBD2 (6 bases). V gave up 8 bases and J gave up 6 bases, with 14 bases separating them. Germline loops: CDR1 MNHEY, CDR2 SVGAGI. The CDR3 contains 12 residues. The CDR3, as DNA: TGTGCCAGCGAGGGTGGAGCGGGCGAGCAGTACTTC. Encoded protein: CASEGGAGEQYF.

The rearrangement joins TRBV19 to TRBJ1-4; D not certain. Trimming removed 3 bases at V and 1 base at J, with 6 bases between. The CDR3 runs 14 residues. CDR1 is LNHDA, CDR2 SQIVND, per germline (reference sequence). CDR3 bases: TGTGCCAGTAGTATCGGCCGAACTAATGAAAAACTGTTTTTT. The encoded protein is CASSIGRTNEKLFF.

The genes are TRBV19 and TRBJ1-5, with D possibly matching TRBD1 (5 bases). CDR1 is LNHDA, CDR2 SQIVND, per germline (reference sequence). The length of the CDR3 is 15 residues. The ends were cut back, 5 bases at V and 0 bases at J, with 11 bases in the middle. The CDR3 reads CASSFWGVSNQPQHF. In nucleotides, the CDR3 is TGTGCCAGTAGTTTTTGGGGGGTTAGCAATCAGCCCCAGCATTTT.

The chain is built from TRBV9 and TRBJ1-2, with TRBD1 matching over 7 bases. This CDR3 has 15 amino acids. The ends lost 4 bases at V and 8 bases at J; junction bases unmatched: 14. Germline lookup yields CDR1 SGDLS and CDR2 YYNGEE. The CDR3 spells CASSPWIGGGGGYTF. The CDR3 DNA follows: TGTGCCAGCAGCCCCTGGATAGGGGGCGGTGGCGGCTACACCTTC.

The rearrangement links TRBV4-1 to TRBJ1-1, with D unresolved. The CDR3 has 15 residues. Germline V gene lookup returns CDR1 MGHRA and CDR2 YSYEKL. V was pared by 4 bases and J by 1 base, with 13 bases between. CDR3 DNA sequence: TGCGCCAGCAGCCTTGGTGGGAAAGGGAACACTGAAGCTTTCTTT. This gives the protein CASSLGGKGNTEAFF.

The V and J genes are TRBV11-3 and TRBJ2-3, with D possibly matching TRBD2 (5 bases). The V end was cut by 1 base, the J end by 6 bases, with 14 bases between. Germline V gene sequence: CDR1 SGHNT, CDR2 YENEEA. CDR3 length: 15 amino acids. In nucleotides, the CDR3 is TGTGCCAGCAGCTTAGCGGACTTCCCTCGGGATACGCAGTATTTT. Its protein is CASSLADFPRDTQYF.

By share, this clone ranks as large. The chain combines TRBV29-1 with TRBJ1-2; no firm D call. V shed 7 bases and J shed 8 bases, with 17 bases lying between them. Germline lookup yields CDR1 SQVTM and CDR2 ANQGSEA. The CDR3 is 12 amino acids. The CDR3 here is CSGRAGQQGYTF. In DNA, the CDR3 is TGCAGCGGCCGAGCTGGGCAGCAAGGCTACACCTTC.

This clone was recorded once. In DNA, the CDR3 is TGTGCCAGCTCCGCAATTACAGGGCATACCCCCTACGAGCAGTACTTC. It encodes CASSAITGHTPYEQYF. The J gene is TRBJ2-7, the V gene TRBV18, with D tentatively TRBD1 (6 bases). V dropped 6 bases and J dropped 2 bases, with 20 bases sitting between them. This CDR3 has 16 residues. Germline loops: CDR1 KGHSH, CDR2 LQKENI.

V and J are TRBV10-1 and TRBJ1-1, with D possibly TRBD1 on 6 matching bases. Germline CDR1 WNHNN, CDR2 SYGVQD (reference sequence). There are 14 residues in the CDR3. Trimming removed 1 base at V and 7 bases at J, with 13 bases between. The chain's CDR3 is CASSEFGGGGEAFF. The CDR3 nucleotides read TGCGCCAGCAGTGAGTTCGGCGGAGGGGGTGAAGCTTTCTTT.

This chain links TRBV30 with TRBJ2-3; TRBD1 or TRBD2 may be the D gene (6 bases each). This CDR3 spans 14 amino acids. Germline assignment: CDR1 GTSNPN and CDR2 SVGIG (reference sequence). The V gene lost 3 bases and the J gene lost 1 base, with 11 bases spanning the gap. CDR3 coding DNA: TGTGCCTGGAGCGCTAGGGGGGGCACAGATACGCAGTATTTT. It codes for CAWSARGGTDTQYF. The full variable domain, with the rest looked up from reference TRBV30 and TRBJ2-3, is SQTIHQWPATLVQPVGSPLSLECTVEGTSNPNLYWYRQAAGRGLQLLFYSVGIGQISSEVPQNLSASRPQDRQFILSSKKLLLSDSGFYLCAWSARGGTDTQYFGPGTRLTVL.

V usage is TRBV7-3 and J usage is TRBJ1-1, with D perhaps matching TRBD1 (5 bases). From germline, CDR1 is SGHTA and CDR2 FQGTGA. CDR3 length: 13 amino acids. V lost 3 bases and J 4 bases, leaving 9 bases between the germline ends. CDR3 in DNA: TGTGCCAGCAGCTTCGACAGTTTCACTGAAGCTTTCTTT. The encoded protein is CASSFDSFTEAFF.

This clone was seen a single time. This chain connects TRBV5-1 to TRBJ2-1; TRBD1 aligns across 9 bases. The junction had 9 bases not matched to a gene; V was cut back by 4 bases and J by 13 bases. The CDR3 runs 13 residues. Germline CDR1 reads SGHRS; CDR2 reads YFSETQ. The CDR3 DNA reads TGCGCCAGCAGCCAGAATGAGGGACAGGGCCAGTTCTTC. Encoded protein: CASSQNEGQGQFF.

This chain links TRBV18 with TRBJ2-7; 9 bases are a match to TRBD1. After removal of 1 base from V and 7 bases from J, the junction contained 5 bases not matched to a gene. The CDR3 is 14 residues long. The V gene's germline CDR1 is KGHSH and CDR2 LQKENI. The CDR3 sequence is CASSPLDRGGEQYF. The CDR3 DNA sequence: TGTGCCAGCTCACCACTGGACAGGGGTGGGGAGCAGTACTTC.

The J gene is TRBJ2-2, the V gene TRBV2; TRBD1 agrees at 7 bases. Germline V CDR1 and CDR2: SNHLY, FYNNEI. Trimming removed 6 bases from V and 4 bases from J; junction bases left unmatched: 8. The CDR3 is made up of 15 amino acids. The CDR3 spells CASRRDRAGTGELFF. The CDR3 nucleotides read TGTGCCAGCAGACGCGACAGGGCGGGCACCGGGGAGCTGTTTTTT.

The chain uses TRBV6-4 and TRBJ2-3; 14 positions match TRBD2. The CDR3 has 18 residues. CDR1 is MRHNA, CDR2 SNTAGT, per germline. Trimming removed 5 bases from V and 4 bases from J; junction bases left unmatched: 11. CDR3: CASSLDPTSGGVSDTQYF. The DNA of the CDR3 is TGTGCCAGCAGTCTAGACCCGACTAGCGGGGGGGTATCAGATACGCAGTATTTT.

V is TRBV2 and J is TRBJ2-1; no firm D call. Per germline, CDR1 SNHLY and CDR2 FYNNEI. With 3 bases removed from V and 6 bases from J, the gap between germline ends came to 6 bases. The CDR3 is 12 amino acids. Written as DNA, the CDR3 is TGTGCCAGCAGTGATTTTCTCAATGAGCAGTTCTTC. It yields the protein CASSDFLNEQFF.

The V and J genes are TRBV30 and TRBJ1-5, with a possible D match to TRBD1 (6 bases). Germline CDR1 and CDR2: GTSNPN and SVGIG (reference sequence). CDR3 length equals 13 residues. The V and J ends lost 4 bases and 1 base respectively, with 8 bases between them. As DNA, the CDR3 is TGTGCCTGGAACAGGGAGAGCAATCAGCCCCAGCATTTT. This codes for CAWNRESNQPQHF.